What follows are 11 T cell receptor beta chains derived from one specimen sequenced in a study of regulatory T cells in long-lasting Graves disease. Time point given: persistent/refractory GD, antithyroid drugs over 5 years with positive TRAb. The authors made the TCR library using RNA they extracted from PBMCs. Combining iRepertoire HTBI primers with Arm-PCR of CDR3 regions, the authors built TCR beta libraries. TCRdb independently ran MiXCR on the multiplex PCR reads; one entry per CDR3 protein. The sample consists of over 650,000 distinct CDR3 sequences, about 30% of them appearing once. Sequencing used peripheral blood mononuclear cells (PBMCs), obtained when the disease was refractory, from a patient treated with antithyroid drugs. The receptor source for this set is a female donor with Graves disease.

The V and J genes are TRBV19 and TRBJ1-5; D is ambiguous. The ends were cut back, 5 bases at V and 4 bases at J, with 24 bases in the middle. This CDR3 spans 18 amino acids. Germline V gene lookup returns CDR1 LNHDA and CDR2 SQIVND (reference sequence). CDR3 DNA: TGTGCCAGTAGTCCCCCCGATACTCAGGCCTTACTTAATCAGCCCCAGCATTTT. It is translated as CASSPPDTQALLNQPQHF.

This clonotype was counted at least ten times. The chain couples TRBV15 to TRBJ1-4; 10 bases match TRBD1. This CDR3 contains 16 residues. J gave up 6 bases and V 5 bases, and 9 bases lay outside the gene matches. In germline, CDR1 is LNHNV, CDR2 YYDKDF (reference sequence). The CDR3 sequence is CATSGGQGFTHEKLFF. CDR3 sequence (DNA): TGTGCCACCAGCGGGGGACAGGGGTTTACCCATGAAAAACTGTTTTTT.

There are a few counts of this clonotype. The rearrangement links TRBV19 to TRBJ2-7; D ambiguous. Germline assignment: CDR1 LNHDA and CDR2 SQIVND (reference sequence). The CDR3 sequence is 15 residues long. V was shortened by 4 bases and J by 0 bases, with 13 bases between the two germline ends. CDR3 DNA: TGTGCCAGTAGTACCAGGCCCTCTGGCTCCTACGAGCAGTACTTC. Amino acid sequence: CASSTRPSGSYEQYF. The full variable domain, with the rest looked up from reference TRBV19 and TRBJ2-7, is DGGITQSPKYLFRKEGQNVTLSCEQNLNHDAMYWYRQDPGQGLRLIYYSQIVNDFQKGDIAEGYSVSREKKESFPLTVTSAQKNPTAFYLCASSTRPSGSYEQYFGPGTRLTVT.

V gene TRBV6-2 or TRBV6-3 combines with J gene TRBJ1-1; 10 nucleotides line up with TRBD1. V shed 6 bases and J 5 bases; nucleotides not matched to a gene: 6. The germline CDR1 and CDR2 sequences are MNHEY and SVGEGT. The CDR3 is made up of 14 amino acids. CDR3 protein: CASSPGTGVTEAFF. The CDR3 coding sequence is TGTGCCAGCAGCCCCGGGACAGGGGTTACTGAAGCTTTCTTT.

The rearrangement joins TRBV18 to TRBJ1-1, with TRBD1 matching 8 bases. Unmatched junction bases numbered 8, after V lost 3 bases and J lost 8 bases. CDR1 KGHSH and CDR2 LQKENI come from the germline V gene. This CDR3 has 14 amino acids. The CDR3 bases are TGTGCCAGCTCACCGCTGGACAGGGAGGACGAAGCTTTCTTT. Translating it yields CASSPLDREDEAFF. Variable domain in full (rest from reference TRBV18 and TRBJ1-1): NAGVMQNPRHLVRRRGQEARLRCSPMKGHSHVYWYRQLPEEGLKFMVYLQKENIIDESGMPKERFSAEFPKEGPSILRIQQVVRGDSAAYFCASSPLDREDEAFFGQGTRLTVV.

The chain joins TRBV5-5 to TRBJ2-7; D perhaps matches TRBD2 (5 bases). Germline values: CDR1 SGHKS, CDR2 YYEKEE (reference sequence). V lost 5 bases and J lost 7, with 22 bases in between. The CDR3 has 15 residues. CDR3 loop: CASSITVLASGEQYF. CDR3 coding DNA: TGTGCCAGCAGTATCACGGTCCTAGCCTCGGGAGAGCAGTACTTC.

For this clonotype: A much bigger clone sits one base away, suggesting this may be a read error. This chain uses TRBV28 with TRBJ2-7, with D uncertain. The CDR3 has 12 residues. V was pared by 1 base and J by 2 bases, with 3 bases between. Germline values: CDR1 MDHEN, CDR2 SYDVKM. This CDR3 reads CASSLYPYEQYF. CDR3 bases: TGTGCCAGCAGTTTATACCCCTACGAGCAGTACTTC.

This clonotype was seen a few times. The V and J genes are TRBV10-3 and TRBJ1-1, with 10 bases identical to TRBD1. CDR1 is ENHRY and CDR2 is SYGVKD in the germline V gene. CDR3 length: 17 residues. With V trimmed by 1 base and J by 1 base, 6 bases remained unmatched. The CDR3 spells CAISELGTGVSNTEAFF. The CDR3 DNA is TGTGCCATCAGTGAGTTGGGGACAGGGGTGTCGAACACTGAAGCTTTCTTT.

This clonotype was counted ten times or more. The chain combines TRBV28 with TRBJ1-1; 9 bases fit TRBD1. The CDR3 contains 15 residues. CDR1 is MDHEN and CDR2 is SYDVKM in the germline V gene. V was pared by 6 bases and J by 6 bases, with 11 bases of the junction left unmatched. This CDR3 reads CASSQPGTGKPEAFF. CDR3 DNA: TGTGCCAGCAGCCAACCCGGGACAGGGAAGCCTGAAGCTTTCTTT.

Note on this clonotype: The missing conserved phenylalanine or tryptophan at the end of this CDR3 makes a read error likely. The gene calls are TRBV30 and TRBJ1-2, with 8 bases identical to TRBD1. Trimming removed 3 bases from V and 8 bases from J; junction bases left unmatched: 11. Germline CDR1 is GTSNPN and CDR2 is SVGIG (reference sequence). The CDR3 totals 14 residues. The CDR3 sequence: CAWRGTAGQGGYTS. The CDR3 DNA reads TGTGCCTGGAGGGGAACCGCAGGACAGGGAGGCTACACCTCC.

This chain uses TRBV5-1 with TRBJ1-2, with 8 positions matching TRBD1. Germline CDR1 is SGHRS and CDR2 is YFSETQ. V shed 3 bases, J shed 0 bases, and the junction held 7 bases outside the gene matches. The CDR3 has 16 amino acids. CDR3 loop: CASSSGQGISNYGYTF. The CDR3 nucleotides read TGCGCCAGCAGCTCTGGACAGGGAATTTCTAACTATGGCTACACCTTC.